The 2 T cell receptor beta chains given below trace back to one sample, sequenced in a study of cytomegalovirus exposure and HLA in healthy donors. Researchers ran the PCR with 60 Vbeta and 13 Jbeta primers. The protocol was immunoSEQ multiplex PCR, while the TCRdb copy is restricted to in-frame clones and leaves out a portion. The sample holds about 140,000 clones; roughly 79% are singletons and the top ten take about 1.5%. Sample: PBMCs. The receptors shown here come from a man younger than 45 in good health and CMV-seropositive.

J is TRBJ2-1 and V is TRBV4-1, with 7 nucleotides matching TRBD2. Trimming at V came to 3 bases and at J to 7 bases, leaving 15 bases not matched to a gene. The CDR3 covers 17 residues. The germline V gene encodes CDR1 MGHRA and CDR2 YSYEKL. For the CDR3, the DNA is TGCGCCAGCAGCCATGGGTACCAGCGGGACTCTCAAAATGAGCAGTTCTTC. Its protein is CASSHGYQRDSQNEQFF.

The gene calls are TRBV5-8 and TRBJ1-6; 8 bases line up with TRBD1. Germline V lookup: CDR1 SGHTS, CDR2 YDEGEE. The CDR3 spans 16 residues. Trimming took 5 bases from V and 5 from J; bases not matched to a gene: 9. The CDR3 sequence: CASRFRQGRNNSPLHF. In DNA form, the CDR3 reads TGTGCCAGCAGGTTCCGACAGGGGCGAAATAATTCACCCCTCCACTTT.